This T cell receptor (beta chain) is drawn from a study of shared clonotypes between healthy human individuals. Clones were read by immunoSEQ multiplex PCR, and TCRdb kept only the in-frame ones, dropping some. The sample has about 580,000 clones, about 98% seen once. Trimming cost V 5 bases and J 4 bases; bases outside gene matches: 8. CDR3 length: 17 amino acids. In germline, CDR1 is SGHNT, CDR2 YENEEA. Naive CD8 cells lacked CD45RO, underwent positive selection for CCR7 and left out terminally differentiated effector memory CD45RA+ cells. The material sequenced was naive CD8+ T cells sorted from blood. The TCR was taken from a man aged 25 to 40 in good health. The chain carries TRBV11-3 and TRBJ2-1; the match to TRBD2 covers 13 bases. The CDR3 DNA reads TGTGCCAGCAGCCCCCACCGGACTAGCGGGAGTTACAATGAGCAGTTCTTC. It is translated as CASSPHRTSGSYNEQFF.